The present TCR beta chain was sequenced within a study of CD8 T cells in ankylosing spondylitis. Quantitative molecular-barcoded 5'-RACE generated the TCR beta libraries. MiXCR was run by TCRdb on the 5' RACE reads, yielding one entry per CDR3 protein. This table has 130,000 or so distinct CDR3 sequences, around 7% appearing once. This clonotype was seen many times. Antigen: not known. Study-wide points: Seemingly distinctive of ankylosing spondylitis blood was a TCR beta motif formed by eight highly homologous variants.

The sample comprised blood, either unsorted or a sorted T cell fraction (not recorded which). This clonotype was obtained from a male donor with ankylosing spondylitis or in good health (not recorded which).

The CDR3, as DNA: TGTGCCAGCTCACCACGAGGAGTCGGGGAGCTGTTTTTT. Translated, it gives CASSPRGVGELFF. V is TRBV18 and J is TRBJ2-2; D remains unclear. The germline V and J ends were trimmed by 1 base and 7 bases, with 7 bases remaining between them. Germline lookup yields CDR1 KGHSH and CDR2 LQKENI. The CDR3 is made up of 13 amino acids.